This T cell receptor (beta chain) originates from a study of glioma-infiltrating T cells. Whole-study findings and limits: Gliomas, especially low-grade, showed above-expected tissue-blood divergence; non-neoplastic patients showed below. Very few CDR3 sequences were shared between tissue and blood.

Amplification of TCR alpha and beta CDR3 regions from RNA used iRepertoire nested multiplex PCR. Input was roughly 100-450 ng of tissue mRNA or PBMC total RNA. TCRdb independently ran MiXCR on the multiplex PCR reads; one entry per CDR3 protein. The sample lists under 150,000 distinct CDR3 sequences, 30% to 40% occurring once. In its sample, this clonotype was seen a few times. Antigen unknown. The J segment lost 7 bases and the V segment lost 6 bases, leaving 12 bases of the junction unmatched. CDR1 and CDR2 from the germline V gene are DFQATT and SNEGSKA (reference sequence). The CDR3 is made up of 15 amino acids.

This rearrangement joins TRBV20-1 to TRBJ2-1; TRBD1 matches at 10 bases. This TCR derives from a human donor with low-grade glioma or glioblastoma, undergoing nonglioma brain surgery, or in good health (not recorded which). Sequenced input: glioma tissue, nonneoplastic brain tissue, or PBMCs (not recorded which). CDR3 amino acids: CSAPGTGVGSNEQFF. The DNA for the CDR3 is TGCAGTGCACCCGGGACAGGGGTGGGTAGTAATGAGCAGTTCTTC.